A single sample is the source of the 12 T cell receptor beta chains below, sequenced in a study of blood T cell repertoires in COVID-19. Generated by immunoSEQ multiplex PCR, the TCRdb table keeps only in-frame clones and is missing some. The top ten hold 5% to 7% of the sample, which has about 320,000 clones, roughly 90% seen once. The sequenced sample was peripheral blood. These receptors all come from a young man who had recovered from COVID-19.

V gene TRBV2 combines with J gene TRBJ1-2; 10 bases align to TRBD1. The junction had 22 bases not matched to a gene; V was cut back by 8 bases and J by 4 bases. The CDR3 extends over 19 amino acids. Germline CDR1 is SNHLY and CDR2 is FYNNEI. The CDR3 protein is CASLAQNRDRGVIGYGYTF. The CDR3 DNA reads as TGTGCCAGCTTGGCCCAGAACCGGGACAGGGGAGTTATTGGCTATGGCTACACCTTC.

V gene TRBV27 combines with J gene TRBJ2-7; 9 bases agree with TRBD2. Trimming took 5 bases from V and 2 from J; bases not matched to a gene: 7. The CDR3 contains 15 residues. Germline V gene sequence: CDR1 MNHEY, CDR2 SMNVEV (reference sequence). The CDR3 DNA reads TGTGCCAGCAGTGAGCCGGGACTAGCAACCTACGAGCAGTACTTC. Protein product: CASSEPGLATYEQYF.

The chain carries TRBV11-2 and TRBJ2-7; D is unclear. The CDR3 extends over 13 amino acids. With 4 bases removed from V and 3 bases from J, the gap between germline ends came to 10 bases. Germline V gene sequence: CDR1 SGHAT, CDR2 FQNNGV. CDR3 in amino acids: CASSSGSGYEQYF. CDR3 coding DNA: TGTGCCAGCAGCTCAGGATCAGGCTACGAGCAGTACTTC.

The V gene is TRBV7-2, the J gene TRBJ2-1; 13 nucleotides agree with TRBD2. The J segment lost 8 bases and the V segment lost 0 bases, leaving 10 bases of the junction unmatched. The CDR3 sequence is 18 residues long. Germline CDR1 reads SGHTA; CDR2 reads FQGNSA. CDR3 amino acids: CASSLALYGTSGTHEQFF. Written as DNA, the CDR3 is TGTGCCAGCAGCTTAGCTCTCTACGGGACTAGCGGGACCCATGAGCAGTTCTTC.

The V call is TRBV29-1, the J call TRBJ1-4; tentatively, D is TRBD1 (6 bases). The germline CDR1 and CDR2 sequences are SQVTM and ANQGSEA. This CDR3 has 11 amino acids. The germline V and J ends were trimmed by 7 bases and 8 bases, with 11 bases remaining between them. CDR3: CSAIQGEKLFF. The CDR3 DNA is TGCAGCGCCATACAGGGCGAAAAACTGTTTTTT.

As for this clone: The junction does not match germline at one end; this may be a read error. CDR3 region: CASGDINRPQHF. The CDR3 nucleotides read TGTGCCAGCGGGGACATCAATCGGCCCCAGCATTTT. The rearrangement joins TRBV27 to TRBJ1-5, with TRBD1 as a possible D gene (6 bases). The CDR3 has 12 amino acids. The germline CDR1 and CDR2 sequences are MNHEY and SMNVEV (reference sequence).

This chain connects TRBV29-1 to TRBJ2-5; perhaps TRBD2 as D (6 bases). V was pared by 4 bases and J by 2 bases, with 11 bases between. The CDR3 runs 13 residues. Germline assignment: CDR1 SQVTM and CDR2 ANQGSEA. The DNA for the CDR3 is TGCAGCGTTGTAGTGGAGGGGCAAGAGACCCAGTACTTC. It specifies CSVVVEGQETQYF.

Concerning this clone: Other DNA sequences in this specimen translate into the identical CDR3. The genes are TRBV6-5 and TRBJ2-6; D is possibly TRBD1 (6 bases). Trimming pared 6 bases from V and 2 bases from J, leaving 11 bases between. Germline V CDR1 and CDR2: MNHEY, SVGAGI. CDR3 length: 15 residues. CDR3 protein: CASSPQGAGANVLTF. The CDR3 region has the DNA TGTGCCAGCAGCCCACAGGGTGCTGGGGCCAACGTCCTGACTTTC.

The sample holds one count of this clone. The rearrangement joins TRBV5-4 to TRBJ2-1, with 11 bases that match TRBD1. The CDR3 has 15 residues. Germline V lookup: CDR1 SGHNT, CDR2 YYREEE (reference sequence). With V trimmed by 4 bases and J by 8 bases, 8 bases remained unmatched. The CDR3 region is CASSNRDRGDYEQFF. The CDR3 coding sequence is TGTGCCAGCAGCAACCGGGACAGGGGGGACTATGAGCAGTTCTTC.

This rearrangement joins TRBV11-2 to TRBJ2-7, with a weak D call TRBD1 (6 bases). The CDR3 has 15 amino acids. The germline gives CDR1 SGHAT, CDR2 FQNNGV. V gave up 5 bases and J gave up 2 bases, with 16 bases separating them. The chain's CDR3 is CASSQRQAGAYEQYF. The CDR3 nucleotides read TGTGCCAGCAGCCAACGACAGGCCGGCGCCTACGAGCAGTACTTC. Drawing the rest from reference TRBV11-2 and TRBJ2-7, the complete variable domain is EAGVAQSPRYKIIEKRQSVAFWCNPISGHATLYWYQQILGQGPKLLIQFQNNGVVDDSQLPKDRFSAERLKGVDSTLKIQPAKLEDSAVYLCASSQRQAGAYEQYFGPGTRLTVT.

V usage is TRBV19 and J usage is TRBJ2-6; perhaps TRBD1 as D (6 bases). CDR1 LNHDA and CDR2 SQIVND come from the germline V gene (reference sequence). The ends were cut back, 2 bases at V and 3 bases at J, with 20 bases in the middle. The CDR3 is made up of 19 amino acids. The CDR3: CASSIIVGRVRGGANVLTF. The CDR3 DNA follows: TGTGCCAGTAGTATAATAGTCGGCAGGGTCAGGGGTGGGGCCAACGTCCTGACTTTC. Full variable domain (outside the CDR3, taken from reference TRBV19 and TRBJ2-6): DGGITQSPKYLFRKEGQNVTLSCEQNLNHDAMYWYRQDPGQGLRLIYYSQIVNDFQKGDIAEGYSVSREKKESFPLTVTSAQKNPTAFYLCASSIIVGRVRGGANVLTFGAGSRLTVL.

A word on this clone: The junction does not match germline at one end; this may be a read error. This sample also contains other DNA sequences that code for the same CDR3. The CDR3 region has the DNA TGTGCCAGCAGCCCCCGGGGGACAGCTAATTATGGCTACACCTTC. Its protein is CASSPRGTANYGYTF. This rearrangement joins TRBV7-6 to TRBJ1-2, with TRBD1 matching 7 bases. CDR1 and CDR2 (germline): SGHVS, FNYEAQ. The CDR3 spans 15 residues.